Presented here are 23 T cell receptor beta chains from one specimen sequenced in a study of identical twins. TCRdb reprocessed the 5' RACE reads via MiXCR and lists one record per CDR3 protein. The sample contains around 570,000 distinct CDR3 sequences, over 8.5% of which appear only once. Separately, the same data were catalogued under a study of yellow fever vaccine responses in identical twins.

Sequencing input: PBMCs. The receptors shown here come from a woman aged 18-29 years in good health.

This chain joins TRBV4-2 and TRBJ2-7; 8 bases match TRBD1. Germline trimming cut 3 bases from V and 3 bases from J; bases unmatched to any gene: 7. The CDR3 spans 15 residues. Germline CDR1 LGHNA, CDR2 YNFKEQ. In nucleotides, the CDR3 is TGTGCCAGCAGCCAGGGCCGGGACAGGTTCTACGAGCAGTACTTC. Translating it yields CASSQGRDRFYEQYF.

The chain combines TRBV14 with TRBJ2-3; TRBD2 is a possible D gene (6 bases). Trimming removed 4 bases at V and 4 bases at J, with 12 bases between. The CDR3 spans 14 residues. The germline gives CDR1 SGHDN, CDR2 FVKESK. The CDR3: CASSLRLDPDTQYF. CDR3 nucleotides: TGTGCCAGCAGCCTGAGACTAGACCCAGATACGCAGTATTTT.

In its sample, this clonotype was seen a few times. The chain is built from TRBV18 and TRBJ2-3; TRBD2 is a possible D gene (5 bases). CDR3 length: 15 amino acids. Trimming left V 6 bases short and J 0 bases short, with 13 bases between. The germline gives CDR1 KGHSH, CDR2 LQKENI. The CDR3 spells CASSSIGGSTDTQYF. The CDR3 nucleotides read TGTGCCAGCTCTAGCATCGGCGGGAGCACAGATACGCAGTATTTT. The complete variable domain, with remaining parts taken from reference TRBV18 and TRBJ2-3, reads NAGVMQNPRHLVRRRGQEARLRCSPMKGHSHVYWYRQLPEEGLKFMVYLQKENIIDESGMPKERFSAEFPKEGPSILRIQQVVRGDSAAYFCASSSIGGSTDTQYFGPGTRLTVL.

The table lists this clonotype with many counts. This chain links TRBV12-3 or TRBV12-4 with TRBJ2-1; D is tentatively TRBD1 or TRBD2 (6 bases each). The CDR3 extends over 13 amino acids. V lost 5 bases and J 6 bases, leaving 11 bases between the germline ends. Written as DNA, the CDR3 is TGTGCCAGCAGTGGGGGGCTCGGCAATGAGCAGTTCTTC. Translating gives CASSGGLGNEQFF.

At least ten counts were recorded for this clonotype. J is TRBJ1-5 and V is TRBV15; TRBD1 might be the D (5 bases). CDR3 length equals 14 residues. V was shortened by 2 bases and J by 0 bases, with 5 bases between the two germline ends. From germline, CDR1 is LNHNV and CDR2 YYDKDF (reference sequence). The CDR3 coding sequence is TGTGCCACCAGCAGACAGGGTAGCAATCAGCCCCAGCATTTT. This codes for CATSRQGSNQPQHF.

This clonotype was found many times. The chain carries TRBV6-2 or TRBV6-3 and TRBJ1-1; TRBD1 might be the D (6 bases). Germline-derived CDR1 and CDR2 are MNHEY and SVGEGT. The CDR3 length is 13 residues. V lost 9 bases to trimming and J lost 0 bases, with 11 bases between them. DNA of the CDR3: TGTGCCAGTGAGGGGGGCATGAACACTGAAGCTTTCTTT. Translated, it gives CASEGGMNTEAFF.

This clonotype was observed a handful of times. The chain employs TRBV7-9 and TRBJ2-7; 11 nucleotides match TRBD1. Trimming at V came to 5 bases and at J to 1 base, leaving 10 bases not matched to a gene. This CDR3 is 17 amino acids long. Germline V lookup: CDR1 SEHNR, CDR2 FQNEAQ (reference sequence). CDR3 sequence reads: CASSRIPGTGGSYEQYF. The CDR3 DNA follows: TGTGCCAGCAGCCGCATTCCCGGGACAGGGGGATCCTACGAGCAGTACTTC.

This clonotype was counted only a few times. The V and J genes are TRBV7-9 and TRBJ2-7, with D possibly called TRBD1 or TRBD2 (5 bases each). V was cut by 5 bases and J by 3 bases, with 14 bases left in between. The germline gives CDR1 SEHNR, CDR2 FQNEAQ (reference sequence). The CDR3 consists of 14 residues. CDR3 residues: CASSTLVGGYEQYF. CDR3 bases: TGTGCCAGCAGCACCTTGGTTGGGGGCTACGAGCAGTACTTC. Drawing the rest from reference TRBV7-9 and TRBJ2-7, the complete variable domain is DTGVSQNPRHKITKRGQNVTFRCDPISEHNRLYWYRQTLGQGPEFLTYFQNEAQLEKSRLLSDRFSAERPKGSFSTLEIQRTEQGDSAMYLCASSTLVGGYEQYFGPGTRLTVT.

This clonotype has a handful of counts. The J gene is TRBJ2-5, the V gene TRBV5-1, with D tentatively TRBD1 (6 bases). Germline V gives CDR1 SGHRS, CDR2 YFSETQ. The CDR3 spans 14 residues. Trimming took 3 bases from V and 3 from J, leaving 12 bases between them. The CDR3 loop is CASSWTDSKETQYF. The CDR3 DNA reads TGCGCCAGCAGCTGGACAGACAGTAAAGAGACCCAGTACTTC. The full variable domain, its missing parts supplied by reference TRBV5-1 and TRBJ2-5, is KAGVTQTPRYLIKTRGQQVTLSCSPISGHRSVSWYQQTPGQGLQFLFEYFSETQRNKGNFPGRFSGRQFSNSRSEMNVSTLELGDSALYLCASSWTDSKETQYFGPGTRLLVL.

The V and J genes are TRBV28 and TRBJ2-7; D is undetermined. The CDR3 consists of 13 residues. Per the germline V gene, CDR1 is MDHEN and CDR2 is SYDVKM. V dropped 7 bases and J dropped 2 bases, with 12 bases sitting between them. The CDR3 coding sequence is TGTGCCAGCACGACTGCGCCCACCTACGAGCAGTACTTC. Amino acid sequence: CASTTAPTYEQYF.

This clonotype was observed a handful of times. The chain recombines TRBV20-1 with TRBJ2-1, with 9 positions matching TRBD1. Germline V gene sequence: CDR1 DFQATT, CDR2 SNEGSKA (reference sequence). The V segment lost 0 bases and the J segment 5 bases; nucleotides outside the gene matches: 5. The CDR3 totals 15 residues. The CDR3 loop is CSARDRDRANNEQFF. The DNA for the CDR3 is TGCAGTGCTAGAGACCGGGACAGGGCAAACAATGAGCAGTTCTTC.

In this sample, this clonotype turned up many times. The chain carries TRBV7-2 and TRBJ2-5; TRBD1 aligns across 9 bases. From germline, CDR1 is SGHTA and CDR2 FQGNSA. This CDR3 comprises 15 residues. Unmatched junction bases numbered 7, after V lost 5 bases and J lost 3 bases. Here the CDR3 reads CASSPGQGSEETQYF. The CDR3 DNA sequence: TGTGCCAGCAGCCCCGGACAGGGGTCTGAAGAGACCCAGTACTTC.

The chain recombines TRBV28 with TRBJ2-7; the match to TRBD1 covers 9 bases. The length of the CDR3 is 14 residues. CDR1 is MDHEN and CDR2 is SYDVKM in the germline V gene. Losses at the gene ends were 3 bases for V and 5 bases for J; bases not matched to a gene: 5. The CDR3 DNA sequence: TGTGCCAGCAGTTTCGGACAGGGGCTCAACGAGCAGTACTTC. It yields the protein CASSFGQGLNEQYF.

Many counts were recorded for this clonotype. This sequence joins TRBV11-2 and TRBJ2-3; TRBD1 is a possible D gene (7 bases). Germline-derived CDR1 and CDR2 are SGHAT and FQNNGV. The V and J ends lost 5 bases and 11 bases respectively, with 20 bases between them. The CDR3 covers 14 residues. CDR3 sequence (DNA): TGTGCCAGCAGCCCAGGGGGGTGGCCTCAAGGGCAGTATTTT. It translates to CASSPGGWPQGQYF.

This clonotype was observed a handful of times. For the CDR3, the DNA is TGTGCCAGCAGCCAAGATCTCACAGGTTCCTACAATGAGCAGTTCTTC. Encoded protein: CASSQDLTGSYNEQFF. The genes are TRBV3-1 and TRBJ2-1; a possible D gene is TRBD1 (5 bases). Looked up from germline, CDR1 is LGHDT and CDR2 is YNNKEL (reference sequence). There are 16 residues in the CDR3. Trimming left V 0 bases short and J 1 base short, with 10 bases between.

This clonotype was picked up a small number of times. This sequence joins TRBV12-3 or TRBV12-4 and TRBJ2-1; 8 nucleotides match TRBD1. Trimming at V came to 7 bases and at J to 4 bases, leaving 9 bases not matched to a gene. This CDR3 has 15 residues. The CDR3 DNA is TGTGCCAGCACGACTGCCGGGACAGGATACAATGAGCAGTTCTTC. It encodes CASTTAGTGYNEQFF.

This clonotype was counted ten times or more. V usage is TRBV12-3 or TRBV12-4 and J usage is TRBJ1-5; D call uncertain. The length of the CDR3 is 13 residues. V was shortened by 6 bases and J by 10 bases, with 16 bases between the two germline ends. The CDR3 loop reads CASRPEGQEPQHF. CDR3 bases: TGTGCCAGCAGACCCGAAGGGCAGGAACCCCAGCATTTT.

The V and J genes are TRBV14 and TRBJ2-7; possibly TRBD2 for D (5 bases). The CDR3 has 15 amino acids. CDR1 SGHDN and CDR2 FVKESK come from the germline V gene. The germline V and J ends were trimmed by 0 bases and 4 bases, with 13 bases remaining between them. Written as DNA, the CDR3 is TGTGCCAGCAGCCAAGATCCCGAGAGCGGATACGAGCAGTACTTC. Translation gives CASSQDPESGYEQYF. The variable domain in full, completed from reference TRBV14 and TRBJ2-7, reads EAGVTQFPSHSVIEKGQTVTLRCDPISGHDNLYWYRRVMGKEIKFLLHFVKESKQDESGMPNNRFLAERTGGTYSTLKVQPAELEDSGVYFCASSQDPESGYEQYFGPGTRLTVT.

The chain links TRBV7-6 to TRBJ2-7, with 7 bases that match TRBD1. The CDR3 spans 14 residues. J lost 2 bases, V lost 5 bases, and 6 bases had no gene match. Germline assignment: CDR1 SGHVS and CDR2 FNYEAQ. CDR3 sequence (DNA): TGTGCCAGCAGCGCTAGACAGGGCACCTACGAGCAGTACTTC. Translation: CASSARQGTYEQYF.

This clonotype was counted only a few times. Here the CDR3 reads CASSLVKEGPTQYF. CDR3 DNA: TGTGCCAGCAGCTTAGTCAAGGAGGGTCCGACCCAGTACTTC. The V gene is TRBV7-2, the J gene TRBJ2-5; a possible D gene is TRBD2 (6 bases). CDR3 size: 14 residues. The ends were cut back, 1 base at V and 7 bases at J, with 13 bases in the middle. Germline V gene sequence: CDR1 SGHTA, CDR2 FQGNSA.

With regard to this clonotype: A read error is possible here, since a much larger clone lies one base away. The V and J genes are TRBV15 and TRBJ2-1; tentative D call: TRBD2 (7 bases). Germline V lookup: CDR1 LNHNV, CDR2 YYDKDF (reference sequence). This CDR3 contains 14 residues. The CDR3 here is CATSDAGAYNEQIF. The CDR3 DNA reads TGTGCCACCAGCGATGCGGGGGCTTACAATGAGCAGATCTTC.

The V and J genes are TRBV2 and TRBJ1-5, with D tentatively TRBD1 (6 bases). V was clipped by 6 bases and J by 0 bases, with 12 bases between them. The CDR3 is 15 amino acids. Germline V gene sequence: CDR1 SNHLY, CDR2 FYNNEI. The CDR3 coding sequence is TGTGCCAGCAGGAGTGGGACACATAGCAATCAGCCCCAGCATTTT. As protein: CASRSGTHSNQPQHF.

This clonotype was detected only a few times. The chain links TRBV20-1 to TRBJ2-1, with 10 bases lining up with TRBD2. The V gene end was trimmed by 3 bases and the J gene end by 4 bases; junction bases not matched to a gene: 12. Germline assignment: CDR1 DFQATT and CDR2 SNEGSKA (reference sequence). The CDR3 is 17 residues long. The CDR3 region has the DNA TGCAGTGCTAGTGACAAGCGGGAGGGCCTGGGGTACAATGAGCAGTTCTTC. Encoded protein: CSASDKREGLGYNEQFF.